These 26 T cell receptor beta chains were all obtained from the same sample, sequenced in a study of T cells after yellow fever vaccination (dated by TCRdb to about 2019). The library was generated by 5' RACE. The instrument given in TCRdb is Illumina HiSeq 2500. TCRdb trimmed the raw reads at Q25, called clones with MiXCR and kept productive beta chains. Rows matching on CDR3 protein sequence are summarized as one entry with the most common DNA and genes. The sample table lists about 360,000 distinct CDR3 sequences, 6.2% of them with a count of one. The ten largest clonotypes hold 15% of the sample. The sample's treatment or condition label is to be understood as: live attenuated yellow fever vaccine strain. This specimen consisted of PBMCs, obtained 5 days after the yellow fever booster vaccination. The origin of the receptors is a man younger than 45 who received the YFV17D yellow fever vaccine.

This clonotype was detected many times. The CDR3 DNA reads as TGCAGCGTAATCGGTCTTCAAGAGACCCAGTACTTC. Its translation: CSVIGLQETQYF. The gene calls are TRBV29-1 and TRBJ2-5; D is undetermined. Germline V CDR1 and CDR2: SQVTM, ANQGSEA. The V end lost 6 bases, the J end lost 2 bases, and 10 bases lay between the germline ends. This CDR3 is 12 amino acids long.

This clonotype was counted many times. Lacking the conserved final phenylalanine or tryptophan, this CDR3 likely reflects a read error. The chain employs TRBV7-8 and TRBJ2-3, with 7 bases identical to TRBD2. This CDR3 contains 16 residues. Germline V gives CDR1 SGHVS, CDR2 FQNEAQ. Unmatched junction bases numbered 10, after V lost 5 bases and J lost 2 bases. The CDR3 is CASSPLGGRVTDTQYS. The CDR3 bases are TGTGCCAGCAGCCCACTGGGCGGGAGAGTCACAGATACGCAGTATTCT.

The sample holds many counts of this clonotype. The chain employs TRBV7-8 and TRBJ2-1, with 15 bases identical to TRBD2. Germline CDR1 reads SGHVS; CDR2 reads FQNEAQ. This CDR3 contains 15 residues. The J segment lost 14 bases and the V segment lost 3 bases, leaving 8 bases of the junction unmatched. The CDR3 region has the DNA TGTGCCAGCAGCTTGGGGACTAGCGGGAGGTATACAGAGTTCTTC. It codes for CASSLGTSGRYTEFF.

This clonotype was seen many times. The chain employs TRBV5-1 and TRBJ2-7; D might be TRBD1 or TRBD2, each matching 5 bases. Trimming removed 1 base from V and 4 bases from J, with 18 bases in between. This CDR3 contains 16 residues. CDR1 and CDR2 from the germline V gene are SGHRS and YFSETQ. The CDR3 DNA reads as TGCGCCAGCAGCTTGAGTGGGGCCGGGGTCTTTTACGAGCAGTACTTC. Its translation is CASSLSGAGVFYEQYF.

This clonotype was seen a handful of times. This chain joins TRBV29-1 and TRBJ2-5, with D unresolved. Germline CDR1 is SQVTM and CDR2 is ANQGSEA. The V end was cut by 2 bases, the J end by 1 base, with 11 bases between. The CDR3 has 14 residues. The CDR3: CSVEFGPSQETQYF. Here the CDR3 DNA reads TGCAGCGTTGAATTCGGTCCCTCCCAAGAGACCCAGTACTTC. The whole variable domain, remainder taken from reference TRBV29-1 and TRBJ2-5, is SAVISQKPSRDICQRGTSLTIQCQVDSQVTMMFWYRQQPGQSLTLIATANQGSEATYESGFVIDKFPISRPNLTFSTLTVSNMSPEDSSIYLCSVEFGPSQETQYFGPGTRLLVL.

This clonotype was detected many times. The junction shows a germline mismatch at one end, possibly a read error. Here the CDR3 reads CSASSNPGTETQYF. The CDR3 coding sequence is TGCAGTGCTTCCTCAAATCCCGGGACAGAAACGCAGTATTTT. The chain uses TRBV20-1 and TRBJ2-3, with 7 bases aligning to TRBD1. The germline CDR1 and CDR2 sequences are DFQATT and SNEGSKA (reference sequence). This CDR3 region has 14 residues.

In its sample, this clonotype was seen many times. The V call is TRBV9, the J call TRBJ2-1, with D perhaps matching TRBD2 (6 bases). The CDR3 consists of 16 residues. Germline V lookup: CDR1 SGDLS, CDR2 YYNGEE. Trimming left V 3 bases short and J 6 bases short, with 19 bases between. The CDR3 DNA follows: TGTGCCAGCAGCGCCCTTGGGACTGCACTGTTCAATGAGCAGTTCTTC. Translated: CASSALGTALFNEQFF. The full variable domain, with the rest looked up from reference TRBV9 and TRBJ2-1, is DSGVTQTPKHLITATGQRVTLRCSPRSGDLSVYWYQQSLDQGLQFLIQYYNGEERAKGNILERFSAQQFPDLHSELNLSSLELGDSALYFCASSALGTALFNEQFFGPGTRLTVL.

The chain links TRBV29-1 to TRBJ2-7; D may be TRBD1 (5 bases). The CDR3 has 13 amino acids. The V end lost 6 bases, the J end lost 3 bases, and 15 bases lay between the germline ends. Germline V CDR1 and CDR2: SQVTM, ANQGSEA. In DNA form, the CDR3 reads TGCAGCGTGACGAGGACAAGTCGCTACGAGCAGTACTTC. Translated: CSVTRTSRYEQYF.

The chain employs TRBV28 and TRBJ2-7, with 9 bases fitting TRBD2. The CDR3 totals 14 residues. V lost 3 bases, J lost 7 bases, and 7 bases stayed unmatched. The germline V gene encodes CDR1 MDHEN and CDR2 SYDVKM. CDR3 DNA sequence: TGTGCCAGCAGTTTTGTAGCGGGAGCCCCAGAGCAGTACTTC. This codes for CASSFVAGAPEQYF. Full variable domain (outside the CDR3, taken from reference TRBV28 and TRBJ2-7): DVKVTQSSRYLVKRTGEKVFLECVQDMDHENMFWYRQDPGLGLRLIYFSYDVKMKEKGDIPEGYSVSREKKERFSLILESASTNQTSMYLCASSFVAGAPEQYFGPGTRLTVT.

This clonotype was counted ten times or more. This sequence joins TRBV4-2 and TRBJ2-5; 8 bases align to TRBD2. This CDR3 is built from 15 residues. The germline gives CDR1 LGHNA, CDR2 YNFKEQ. After removal of 1 base from V and 2 bases from J, the junction contained 3 bases not matched to a gene. The chain's CDR3 is CASSQAAGGQETQYF. The CDR3 region has the DNA TGTGCCAGCAGCCAAGCCGCGGGAGGTCAAGAGACCCAGTACTTC.

This clonotype has ten or more counts. The CDR3 DNA follows: TGTGCCAGCAGCCAGGGGCCCGGGGAAAATTCACCCCTCCACTTT. The encoded protein is CASSQGPGENSPLHF. The chain uses TRBV4-2 and TRBJ1-6; D perhaps matches TRBD1 (5 bases). Trimming left V 3 bases short and J 7 bases short, with 13 bases between. The CDR3 covers 15 residues. CDR1 and CDR2 (germline): LGHNA, YNFKEQ.

This clonotype was detected ten times or more. The V gene is TRBV7-8, the J gene TRBJ2-1, with unresolved D. Per the germline V gene, CDR1 is SGHVS and CDR2 is FQNEAQ. The length of the CDR3 is 13 residues. Trimming stripped 7 bases from V and 5 bases from J, with 12 bases between. The CDR3 reads CASIGLPDNEQFF. CDR3 DNA: TGTGCCAGCATAGGGCTCCCGGACAATGAGCAGTTCTTC.

This rearrangement joins TRBV7-2 to TRBJ2-2; 7 bases match TRBD2. V was pared by 4 bases and J by 0 bases, with 5 bases of the junction left unmatched. In germline, CDR1 is SGHTA, CDR2 FQGNSA. The CDR3 has 16 amino acids. The CDR3 is CASSSQLASNTGELFF. The CDR3, as DNA: TGTGCCAGCAGCTCCCAACTAGCGTCGAACACCGGGGAGCTGTTTTTT.

This clonotype appeared many times. The chain recombines TRBV5-1 with TRBJ1-2; 7 bases align to TRBD1. The CDR3 runs to 15 residues. V gave up 3 bases and J gave up 2 bases; unmatched junction bases: 7. In germline, CDR1 is SGHRS, CDR2 YFSETQ. The CDR3 nucleotides are TGCGCCAGCAGCTGGGACAGTTACCCAAACTATGGCTACACCTTC. This translates into CASSWDSYPNYGYTF. The full variable domain, completed using reference TRBV5-1 and TRBJ1-2, is KAGVTQTPRYLIKTRGQQVTLSCSPISGHRSVSWYQQTPGQGLQFLFEYFSETQRNKGNFPGRFSGRQFSNSRSEMNVSTLELGDSALYLCASSWDSYPNYGYTFGSGTRLTVV.

The chain uses TRBV21-1 and TRBJ2-2. TRBV21-1 is classified as a pseudogene. The CDR3 extends over 11 amino acids. The CDR3 DNA reads as TGTGCCAGCAGCAAGTGGGGGGAGCTGTTTTTT. Translated, it gives CASSKWGELFF.

The gene calls are TRBV5-1 and TRBJ2-5; D possibly corresponds to TRBD1 (5 bases). Trimming shortened V by 1 base and J by 7 bases, and 14 bases separated the two germline ends. This CDR3 contains 14 residues. CDR1 and CDR2 (germline): SGHRS, YFSETQ. CDR3 region: CASSLSQASGTQYF. The CDR3 DNA is TGCGCCAGCAGCTTGTCACAGGCATCAGGGACCCAGTACTTC.

This clonotype was recorded at least ten times. The chain uses TRBV10-1 and TRBJ2-6; either TRBD1 or TRBD2 may fit D (6 bases each). CDR3 length: 17 amino acids. Trimming cost V 5 bases and J 3 bases, with 17 bases left between them. Germline V gene sequence: CDR1 WNHNN, CDR2 SYGVQD (reference sequence). Here the CDR3 DNA reads TGCGCCAGCAGTATCGACACGGGGGCGCTTGGGGCCAACGTCCTGACTTTC. Translated: CASSIDTGALGANVLTF.

This clonotype has just a few counts. The chain uses TRBV29-1 and TRBJ2-5; D may be TRBD2 (6 bases). Germline-derived CDR1 and CDR2 are SQVTM and ANQGSEA. This CDR3 has 14 residues. Trimming shortened V by 3 bases and J by 4 bases, and 15 bases separated the two germline ends. CDR3 in DNA: TGCAGCGTTGATCGGCAGGGAGGTCGAGAGACCCAGTACTTC. Protein: CSVDRQGGRETQYF.

V is TRBV5-1 and J is TRBJ2-3; 11 bases match TRBD2. V was clipped by 4 bases and J by 4 bases; unmatched bases: 5. This CDR3 has 15 residues. Looked up from germline, CDR1 is SGHRS and CDR2 is YFSETQ. The CDR3 reads CASSGGTSGPDTQYF. In DNA, the CDR3 is TGCGCCAGCAGCGGGGGGACTAGCGGCCCAGATACGCAGTATTTT.

This clonotype was recorded at least ten times. V is TRBV10-3 and J is TRBJ1-3; D is undetermined. CDR1 and CDR2 (germline): ENHRY, SYGVKD. This CDR3 region has 14 residues. Trimming removed 9 bases at V and 0 bases at J, with 12 bases between. The CDR3 DNA is TGTGCCATTTCCGACTCGAGCTCTGGAAACACCATATATTTT. It encodes CAISDSSSGNTIYF.

This clonotype was observed a few times. V usage is TRBV5-4 and J usage is TRBJ2-3; possibly TRBD1 or TRBD2 for D (6 bases each). This CDR3 spans 13 amino acids. Trimming stripped 0 bases from V and 12 bases from J, with 14 bases between. Germline CDR1 and CDR2: SGHNT and YYREEE (reference sequence). The DNA for the CDR3 is TGTGCCAGCAGCTTGGAGGGGGGCCACCGCCAGTATTTT. It is translated as CASSLEGGHRQYF.

The table lists this clonotype with a few counts. This chain uses TRBV18 with TRBJ2-1; D gene unclear. The CDR3 has 13 residues. V dropped 0 bases and J dropped 10 bases, with 10 bases sitting between them. CDR1 and CDR2 from the germline V gene are KGHSH and LQKENI. The CDR3 DNA follows: TGTGCCAGCTCACCACCTACCCTTAAGGAGCAGTTCTTC. As protein: CASSPPTLKEQFF.

This clonotype was detected ten times or more. This chain links TRBV7-3 with TRBJ2-1; 7 bases are a match to TRBD2. V dropped 4 bases and J dropped 6; count of bases not matched to a gene: 6. CDR1 and CDR2 from the germline V gene are SGHTA and FQGTGA. This CDR3 contains 14 residues. The CDR3 sequence is CASSWGGGVNEQFF. The CDR3 bases are TGTGCCAGCAGCTGGGGGGGAGGGGTCAATGAGCAGTTCTTC.

This clonotype was recorded at least ten times. J is TRBJ2-1 and V is TRBV20-1; 8 positions agree with TRBD2. Germline lookup yields CDR1 DFQATT and CDR2 SNEGSKA (reference sequence). This CDR3 region has 15 residues. Unmatched junction bases numbered 11, after V lost 6 bases and J lost 4 bases. DNA for the CDR3: TGCAGTGCCCTCCCCCAAATAGCGGGATACAATGAGCAGTTCTTC. Residues: CSALPQIAGYNEQFF.

The sample holds many counts of this clonotype. V gene TRBV5-1 combines with J gene TRBJ2-3; 7 bases are shared with TRBD1. The CDR3 runs 16 residues. Germline CDR1 reads SGHRS; CDR2 reads YFSETQ. V lost 4 bases, J lost 1 base, and 9 bases stayed unmatched. The CDR3: CASSLNRDSRTDTQYF. The CDR3 region has the DNA TGCGCCAGCAGCCTGAACCGGGACAGCCGCACAGATACGCAGTATTTT.

This clonotype was observed a few times. V is TRBV20-1 and J is TRBJ2-3, with D hard to call. V was pared by 4 bases and J by 0 bases, with 8 bases between. This CDR3 has 13 amino acids. The V gene's germline CDR1 is DFQATT and CDR2 SNEGSKA (reference sequence). The CDR3 DNA reads TGCAGTGCTAAGGGCGGAAGCACAGATACGCAGTATTTT. This codes for CSAKGGSTDTQYF.